This section outlines one T cell receptor (beta chain) sequence together with its context. This clonotype was recorded a few times. Its antigen remains unidentified. The input lacks base qualities; no much larger clone sits a single base away. As encoded in the germline V gene (reference sequence), CDR1 is DFQATT while CDR2 is SNEGSKA. The CDR3, from cysteine to phenylalanine, totals 18 residues. The read is trimmed to its CDR3 DNA, 54 bases read in frame from base 1. Unmatched junction bases come to 12, with V trimmed by 0 bases and J by 1 base. Donors were 30 to 45 systemically healthy Caucasian individuals from Russia aged roughly 6 to 90 years. Approximately 10 milliliters of peripheral blood were collected from each donor into EDTA-treated Vacutainer tubes. PBMCs were isolated by Ficoll-Paque density-gradient centrifugation, with at least 6 million obtained per sample. Total RNA, at least 6 micrograms per sample, was extracted from PBMCs with Trizol reagent. Naive CD45RAhigh/CD27high T cell percentages were measured by flow cytometry on a PBMC aliquot from every donor.

Libraries came from 5' RACE. TCRdb lists the instrument as Illumina HiSeq 2500. A second about 7 to 12 cycle PCR used a sample-barcoded 5' primer and a J-beta primer mix. A template-switch 5' adaptor carrying 12 random nucleotides introduced a unique molecular identifier onto each TCR beta cDNA molecule. Each sample yielded at least 2.5 million CDR3-containing paired-end reads. First-strand cDNA synthesis was performed from all RNA using the Mint cDNA synthesis kit, with priming by a TRBC-specific oligonucleotide. After uracil-DNA glycosylase treatment, a first 18-cycle PCR used universal primers M1SS and BC2_uni_R on all cDNA. The original methods were these. Normalization of each sample was performed by random selection of 1 million high-quality reads, each carrying a distinct molecular identifier. Reads with shared molecular identifiers were discarded instead of being binned into consensus sequences. MiTCR, with a Q25 quality threshold and the strictest error-elimination algorithm, was used for CDR3 identification, clonotype clustering and error correction. A nonparametric unseen species model with Euler transformation was used to estimate lower-bound total TCR beta diversity. The raw public data were reprocessed by TCRdb itself: fastp quality trimming at Q25, MiXCR clonotype calling, in-frame beta chains only. CDR3 protein sequences are deduplicated, and each keeps its most common genes and DNA. These V and J calls originate from TCRdb's pipeline instead of the authors' own analysis. The sample data list around 870,000 distinct CDR3 sequences, and around 28% of these were observed just once. Clones ranked in the top ten supply 17% of the sample.

These data belong to a study of blood T cells in healthy people across ages (dated by TCRdb to between 2015 and 2017). About the full investigation: In model experiments, template switching captured about one uniquely barcoded TCR beta cDNA molecule for every two T cells. Using deep sequencing normalized with unique cDNA molecular identifiers, the study measured how TCR beta repertoire diversity changes with age. The donors were divided into four age groups: young (average around 17 years), middle-aged (roughly 40), aged (about 60) and long-lived (about 90). Donors of different ages were randomly distributed across sequencing lanes to avoid experimental bias. For two donors (one aged 18 to 30 and one aged 80 or older), the study analyzed two additional independent replicas of 1 million unique cDNA reads from the same blood draw. The research as a whole found: As age increased, observed TCR beta diversity per million T cells dropped in a roughly linear way, and a significant reduction was already evident by age roughly 40. Estimates of total diversity from one million sequenced T cells were regarded as lower bounds and underestimates. Because donor CMV infection status was unknown, age-related changes in expanded clonotypes were potentially confounded. The percentage of naive T cells measured by flow cytometry correlated strongly with observed TCR beta diversity. Bulk unsorted PBMC profiling prevented conclusive comparison of naive and antigen-experienced compartments. Compared with the aged group, the long-lived group had more naive CD4+ T cells, fewer expanded clones and increased TCR diversity, a pattern suggesting age selection.

The sequence is built from TRBV20-1 and TRBJ1-5; 7 middle bases align to TRBD1. The sequenced sample consisted of blood. The receptor was isolated from an elderly woman in good health. The CDR3 region reads CSARDRAARGRSNQPQHF. The nucleotides are TGCAGTGCTAGAGATCGGGCAGCTAGGGGGCGAAGCAATCAGCCCCAGCATTTT.